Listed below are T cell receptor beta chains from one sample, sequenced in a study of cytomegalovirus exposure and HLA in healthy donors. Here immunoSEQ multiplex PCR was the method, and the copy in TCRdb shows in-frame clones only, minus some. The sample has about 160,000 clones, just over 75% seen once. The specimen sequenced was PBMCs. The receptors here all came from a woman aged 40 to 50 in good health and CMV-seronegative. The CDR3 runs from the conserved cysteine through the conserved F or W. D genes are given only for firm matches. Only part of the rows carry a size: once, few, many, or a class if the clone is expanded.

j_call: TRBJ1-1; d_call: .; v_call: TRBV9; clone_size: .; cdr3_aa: CASSVGTVNTEAFF; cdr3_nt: TGTGCCAGCAGCGTAGGAACGGTGAACACTGAAGCTTTCTTT
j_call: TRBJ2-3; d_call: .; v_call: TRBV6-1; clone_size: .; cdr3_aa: CASRDSYTQYF; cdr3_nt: TGTGCCAGCAGAGACAGCTATACGCAGTATTTT
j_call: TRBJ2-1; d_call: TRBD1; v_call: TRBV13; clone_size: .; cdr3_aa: CASSQGTGGGNEQFF; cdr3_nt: TGTGCCAGCAGCCAAGGGACAGGAGGGGGCAATGAGCAGTTCTTC
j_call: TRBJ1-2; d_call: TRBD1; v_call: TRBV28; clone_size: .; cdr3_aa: CASSPHQGGGADGYTF; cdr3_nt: TGTGCCAGCAGTCCCCATCAAGGAGGGGGCGCGGACGGCTACACCTTC
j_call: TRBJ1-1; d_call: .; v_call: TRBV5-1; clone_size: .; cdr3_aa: CASSLGWAQNTEAFF; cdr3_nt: TGCGCCAGCAGCTTGGGGTGGGCCCAGAACACTGAAGCTTTCTTT
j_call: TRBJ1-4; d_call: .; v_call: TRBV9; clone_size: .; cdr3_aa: CASSLAGITNEKLFF; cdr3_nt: TGTGCCAGCAGCCTAGCGGGGATAACTAATGAAAAACTGTTTTTT
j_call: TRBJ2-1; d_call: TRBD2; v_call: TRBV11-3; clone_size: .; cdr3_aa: CASSERGRAYNEQFF; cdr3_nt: TGTGCCAGCAGCGAGCGCGGGAGGGCGTACAATGAGCAGTTCTTC
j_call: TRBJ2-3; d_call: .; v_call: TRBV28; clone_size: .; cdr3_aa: CAEGEEGTDTQYF; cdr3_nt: TGTGCCGAGGGGGAAGAAGGCACAGATACGCAGTATTTT
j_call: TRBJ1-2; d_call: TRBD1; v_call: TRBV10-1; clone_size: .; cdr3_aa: CASSEPNRGTGSYGYTF; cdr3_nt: TGCGCCAGTAGTGAGCCGAACAGGGGTACGGGCAGCTATGGCTACACCTTC
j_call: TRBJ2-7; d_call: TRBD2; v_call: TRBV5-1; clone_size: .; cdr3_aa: CASSNPGLDYEQYF; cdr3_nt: TGCGCCAGCTCGAATCCGGGACTAGACTACGAGCAGTACTTC
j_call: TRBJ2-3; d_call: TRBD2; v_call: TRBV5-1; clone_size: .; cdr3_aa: CASSYGLAGAPGTQYF; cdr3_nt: TGCGCCAGCAGCTACGGACTAGCGGGAGCTCCGGGAACGCAGTATTTT
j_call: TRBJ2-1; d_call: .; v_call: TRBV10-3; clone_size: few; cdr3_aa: CATRPGQGNEQFF; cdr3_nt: TGTGCCACTCGCCCCGGGCAGGGAAATGAGCAGTTCTTC
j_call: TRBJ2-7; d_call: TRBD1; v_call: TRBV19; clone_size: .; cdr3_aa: CASSPGTDTYEQYF; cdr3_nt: TGTGCCAGTAGTCCCGGGACAGACACCTACGAGCAGTACTTC
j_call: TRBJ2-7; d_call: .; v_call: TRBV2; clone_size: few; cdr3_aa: CASSADTASYEQYF; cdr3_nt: TGTGCCAGCAGTGCCGACACGGCCTCCTACGAGCAGTACTTC
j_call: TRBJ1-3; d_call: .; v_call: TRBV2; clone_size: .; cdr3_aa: CASSSELRSGNTIYF; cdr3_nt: TGTGCCAGCAGTTCCGAACTGCGGTCTGGAAACACCATATATTTT
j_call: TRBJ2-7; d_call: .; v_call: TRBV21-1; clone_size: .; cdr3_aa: CAREGQGDYEQYF; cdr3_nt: TGTGCCAGGGAGGGACAGGGGGACTACGAGCAGTACTTC
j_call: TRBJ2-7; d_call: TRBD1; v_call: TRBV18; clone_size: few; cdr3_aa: CASSQGTTGIYEQYF; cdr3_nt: TGTGCCAGCTCACAGGGAACGACAGGGATCTACGAGCAGTACTTC
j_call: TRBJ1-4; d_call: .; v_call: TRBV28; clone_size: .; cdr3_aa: CASSSSQTGSGEKLFF; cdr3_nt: TGTGCCAGCAGTTCCTCCCAAACAGGGAGTGGTGAAAAACTGTTTTTT
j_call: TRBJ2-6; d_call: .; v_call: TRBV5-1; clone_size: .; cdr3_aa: CASRHPWAGVSGANVLTF; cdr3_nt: TGCGCCAGCAGACACCCCTGGGCAGGGGTAAGTGGGGCCAACGTCCTGACTTTC
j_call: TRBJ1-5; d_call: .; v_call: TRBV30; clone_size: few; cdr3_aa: CAWSVRQGIQPQHF; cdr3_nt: TGTGCCTGGAGTGTACGTCAGGGGATTCAGCCCCAGCATTTT
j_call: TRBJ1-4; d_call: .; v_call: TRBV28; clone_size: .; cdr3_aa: CASSSPGGVGEKLFF; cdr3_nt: TGTGCCAGCAGTTCCCCGGGGGGGGTAGGGGAAAAACTGTTTTTT
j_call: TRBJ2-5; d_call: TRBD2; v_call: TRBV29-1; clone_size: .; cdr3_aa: CSGGRGETQYF; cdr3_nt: TGCAGCGGCGGGAGAGGGGAGACCCAGTACTTC